The next 28 T cell receptor beta chains were all read from a single sample in a study of blood T cell repertoires in COVID-19. Sequencing was performed with immunoSEQ multiplex PCR; in TCRdb, only in-frame clones are kept and a portion is missing. This table holds roughly 69,000 clones, about nine tenths found once. Sequenced input: peripheral blood. These receptors were obtained from a man aged 45-65 years with active COVID-19.

This clone was detected a few times. Additional DNA sequences in this sample encode the identical CDR3. This chain connects TRBV28 to TRBJ1-2; D gene uncertain. The V gene's germline CDR1 is MDHEN and CDR2 SYDVKM. V was cut by 5 bases and J by 8 bases, with 12 bases left in between. The length of the CDR3 is 12 residues. Here the CDR3 DNA reads TGTGCCAGCAGTGGACGAGGGTTCGGCTACACCTTC. Translated: CASSGRGFGYTF.

The genes are TRBV2 and TRBJ1-1, with a weak D call TRBD1 (5 bases). V lost 7 bases and J 3 bases, leaving 6 bases between the germline ends. The CDR3 contains 11 residues. CDR1 and CDR2 (germline): SNHLY, FYNNEI. The CDR3 DNA reads TGTGCCAGCACAGGGTACACTGAAGCTTTCTTT. As protein: CASTGYTEAFF.

CDR3 nucleotides: TGTGCCAGCAGTCGACAGGGGTTAGGCGGCTACACCTTC. Protein sequence: CASSRQGLGGYTF. This chain connects TRBV12-3 or TRBV12-4 to TRBJ1-2, with 8 positions matching TRBD1. V shed 5 bases, J shed 8 bases, and the junction held 7 bases outside the gene matches. This CDR3 has 13 amino acids.

Here the CDR3 DNA reads TGTGCCAGCAGCTGGGGACAGGAAGATAGCAATCAGCCCCAGCATTTT. Its protein is CASSWGQEDSNQPQHF. The rearrangement links TRBV5-6 to TRBJ1-5, with TRBD1 matching over 8 bases. This CDR3 region has 16 residues. Losses at the gene ends were 3 bases for V and 0 bases for J; bases not matched to a gene: 5. Germline loops: CDR1 SGHDT, CDR2 YYEEEE.

The rearrangement uses TRBV29-1 and TRBJ2-3; TRBD2 matches 14 bases. Germline V lookup: CDR1 SQVTM, CDR2 ANQGSEA. This CDR3 comprises 20 residues. J gave up 0 bases and V 2 bases, and 13 bases lay outside the gene matches. CDR3 sequence reads: CSVESLGTSGGSSSTDTQYF. The DNA for the CDR3 is TGCAGCGTTGAATCACTAGGGACTAGCGGGGGCTCAAGTAGCACAGATACGCAGTATTTT.

This chain joins TRBV7-2 and TRBJ2-2, with TRBD1 as a possible D gene (6 bases). Germline values: CDR1 SGHTA, CDR2 FQGNSA. The CDR3 is made up of 14 amino acids. Between the trimmed V and J ends, which lost 5 bases and 4 bases, there was a span of 11 bases. The CDR3 protein is CASSAIQGTGELFF. Here the CDR3 DNA reads TGTGCCAGCAGCGCAATACAGGGCACCGGGGAGCTGTTTTTT.

This clone was counted between two and nine times. The chain has TRBV18 and TRBJ1-2, with D tentatively TRBD1 (6 bases). CDR1 is KGHSH, CDR2 LQKENI, per germline. This CDR3 spans 12 amino acids. V was trimmed by 3 bases and J by 4 bases, leaving 6 bases between them. The CDR3 DNA reads as TGTGCCAGCTCACCGGACAGCTATGGCTACACCTTC. Translating gives CASSPDSYGYTF.

The J gene is TRBJ1-1, the V gene TRBV29-1; TRBD1 matches at 8 bases. This CDR3 contains 13 residues. CDR1 SQVTM and CDR2 ANQGSEA come from the germline V gene. Trimming took 5 bases from V and 0 from J; bases not matched to a gene: 2. As DNA, the CDR3 is TGCAGCGTTCGACAGGGGTTGAACACTGAAGCTTTCTTT. It translates to CSVRQGLNTEAFF.

In nucleotides, the CDR3 is TGTGCCAGCACCGGGGGCACAGATACGCAGTATTTT. This encodes CASTGGTDTQYF. The rearrangement joins TRBV28 to TRBJ2-3; tentatively, D is TRBD2 (5 bases). The CDR3 is made up of 12 amino acids. Trimming stripped 7 bases from V and 1 base from J, with 6 bases between. CDR1 is MDHEN, CDR2 SYDVKM, per germline.

The chain links TRBV6-2 or TRBV6-3 to TRBJ2-1, with D unclear. V was cut by 1 base and J by 7 bases, with 5 bases left in between. Per germline, CDR1 MNHEY and CDR2 SVGEGT. The CDR3 contains 12 residues. CDR3 in DNA: TGTGCCAGCAGTTACTTCCAGAATGAGCAGTTCTTC. This sequence encodes CASSYFQNEQFF.

This chain uses TRBV5-6 with TRBJ2-5; D perhaps matches TRBD2 (6 bases). This CDR3 region has 14 residues. The germline V gene encodes CDR1 SGHDT and CDR2 YYEEEE. Trimming took 0 bases from V and 3 from J, leaving 9 bases between them. The CDR3 spells CASSLGLEEETQYF. CDR3 coding DNA: TGTGCCAGCAGCTTGGGACTAGAAGAAGAGACCCAGTACTTC.

CDR3 sequence reads: CASSLPLVVYNEQFF. CDR3 sequence (DNA): TGTGCCAGCAGCTTGCCCCTAGTGGTCTACAATGAGCAGTTCTTC. The chain combines TRBV5-5 with TRBJ2-1; no firm D call. CDR1 is SGHKS, CDR2 YYEKEE, per germline (reference sequence). The CDR3 consists of 15 residues. Trimming removed 1 base from V and 3 bases from J, with 11 bases in between.

This chain joins TRBV9 and TRBJ2-2; 8 positions match TRBD1. Unmatched junction bases numbered 4, after V lost 4 bases and J lost 5 bases. CDR1 and CDR2 from the germline V gene are SGDLS and YYNGEE. The length of the CDR3 is 14 residues. The CDR3 nucleotides read TGTGCCAGCAGCCTCGGACAGGGTACCGGGGAGCTGTTTTTT. Its protein is CASSLGQGTGELFF. Looking up the rest from reference TRBV9 and TRBJ2-2 gives the full variable domain: DSGVTQTPKHLITATGQRVTLRCSPRSGDLSVYWYQQSLDQGLQFLIQYYNGEERAKGNILERFSAQQFPDLHSELNLSSLELGDSALYFCASSLGQGTGELFFGEGSRLTVL.

V is TRBV12-3 or TRBV12-4 and J is TRBJ1-2; D not resolved. The CDR3 sequence is 13 residues long. Trimming took 1 base from V and 2 from J, leaving 5 bases between them. CDR3 sequence reads: CASSLGRNYGYTF. In DNA, the CDR3 is TGTGCCAGCAGTTTAGGGCGGAACTATGGCTACACCTTC.

This sequence joins TRBV5-1 and TRBJ2-5, with 8 bases fitting TRBD1. V was pared by 8 bases and J by 5 bases, with 5 bases of the junction left unmatched. The CDR3 is 12 amino acids. Per germline, CDR1 SGHRS and CDR2 YFSETQ. The CDR3 bases are TGCGCCAGTCACCGGGACAGGGAGACCCAGTACTTC. Protein sequence: CASHRDRETQYF.

The rearrangement joins TRBV7-2 to TRBJ2-3, with 10 bases aligning to TRBD2. This CDR3 is 17 amino acids long. The J segment lost 4 bases and the V segment lost 6 bases, leaving 13 bases of the junction unmatched. CDR1 SGHTA and CDR2 FQGNSA come from the germline V gene. The CDR3 DNA is TGTGCCAGCAGGATTTTTAGGGCTAGCGGGGGAGCAGATACGCAGTATTTT. Amino acids: CASRIFRASGGADTQYF.

J is TRBJ1-2 and V is TRBV4-3; D is undetermined. Between the trimmed V and J ends, which lost 0 bases and 8 bases, there was a span of 19 bases. The CDR3 is 16 residues long. Looked up from germline, CDR1 is LGHNA and CDR2 is YSLEER. DNA of the CDR3: TGCGCCAGCAGCCAAGATCTCGTAGGGAGTTTTTACGGCTACACCTTC. It encodes CASSQDLVGSFYGYTF.

The genes are TRBV30 and TRBJ2-5; possible D gene TRBD2, 5 bases. The V gene's germline CDR1 is GTSNPN and CDR2 SVGIG (reference sequence). Trimming shortened V by 7 bases and J by 4 bases, and 28 bases separated the two germline ends. The CDR3 runs 17 residues. The CDR3 reads CASTPTPRSAPGETQYF. CDR3 nucleotides: TGTGCCTCGACCCCTACCCCCCGTAGCGCACCTGGAGAGACCCAGTACTTC.

J is TRBJ2-7 and V is TRBV5-1; TRBD2 matches 9 bases. Trimming cost V 1 base and J 2 bases; bases outside gene matches: 7. From germline, CDR1 is SGHRS and CDR2 YFSETQ. The CDR3 is 16 residues long. The CDR3 DNA sequence: TGCGCCAGCAGCTTGCTAGCGGGAACAGGAACCTACGAGCAGTACTTC. Amino acids: CASSLLAGTGTYEQYF.

This clone has only one observation. The genes are TRBV9 and TRBJ1-3; D is unclear. This CDR3 has 14 amino acids. Trimming pared 0 bases from V and 2 bases from J, leaving 6 bases between. The germline V gene encodes CDR1 SGDLS and CDR2 YYNGEE. CDR3 loop: CASSVGGAGNTIYF. The DNA of the CDR3 is TGTGCCAGCAGCGTAGGGGGAGCTGGAAACACCATATATTTT.

This clone is a singleton in its sample. The chain recombines TRBV2 with TRBJ2-7, with 9 bases aligning to TRBD2. The CDR3 runs 15 residues. Trimming removed 6 bases from V and 2 bases from J; junction bases left unmatched: 8. Germline V gene lookup returns CDR1 SNHLY and CDR2 FYNNEI. The CDR3 reads CASRGGLAPAYEQYF. CDR3 bases: TGTGCCAGCAGGGGTGGACTAGCGCCGGCCTACGAGCAGTACTTC.

This chain connects TRBV28 to TRBJ1-2; the match to TRBD1 covers 8 bases. V was pared by 8 bases and J by 3 bases, with 11 bases of the junction left unmatched. The CDR3 is made up of 15 amino acids. From germline, CDR1 is MDHEN and CDR2 SYDVKM. As DNA, the CDR3 is TGTGCCAGCCGGTCATACAGGGGGTTCGACTATGGCTACACCTTC. This translates into CASRSYRGFDYGYTF.

The chain is built from TRBV27 and TRBJ2-2, with D perhaps TRBD1 (5 bases). Trimming stripped 3 bases from V and 7 bases from J, with 15 bases between. The CDR3 is 15 residues long. CDR1 is MNHEY, CDR2 SMNVEV, per germline (reference sequence). Written as DNA, the CDR3 is TGTGCCAGCAGTTTTGGGGCCTTACTTAACGGGGAGCTGTTTTTT. Translated: CASSFGALLNGELFF.

J is TRBJ2-5 and V is TRBV5-1, with D hard to call. This CDR3 is built from 11 residues. Germline CDR1 SGHRS, CDR2 YFSETQ. V lost 5 bases to trimming and J lost 5 bases, with 7 bases between them. The CDR3 DNA reads as TGCGCCAGCAGTTTTGCGGAGACCCAGTACTTC. Residues: CASSFAETQYF.

The chain combines TRBV18 with TRBJ1-5; no clear D gene. This CDR3 has 16 residues. Trimming removed 2 bases from V and 0 bases from J, with 11 bases in between. Germline V lookup: CDR1 KGHSH, CDR2 LQKENI. As DNA, the CDR3 is TGTGCCAGCTCACCAGGCGGACTCTATAGCAATCAGCCCCAGCATTTT. It specifies CASSPGGLYSNQPQHF.

The CDR3 DNA reads as TGTGCCGGTAAGGCCGGGACTTCGAGGACTGAAGCTTTCTTT. Translated, it gives CAGKAGTSRTEAFF. The J gene is TRBJ1-1, the V gene TRBV28, with a tentative D call TRBD1 (5 bases). V was clipped by 11 bases and J by 5 bases, with 21 bases between them. The germline V gene has CDR1 MDHEN and CDR2 SYDVKM. The CDR3 loop spans 14 amino acids.

The chain employs TRBV2 and TRBJ1-4; no clear D gene. The CDR3 sequence is 12 residues long. With 6 bases removed from V and 6 bases from J, the gap between germline ends came to 8 bases. The V gene's germline CDR1 is SNHLY and CDR2 FYNNEI. The chain's CDR3 is CASRGGYEKLFF. Written as DNA, the CDR3 is TGTGCCAGCAGGGGAGGTTATGAAAAACTGTTTTTT.

This chain connects TRBV6-5 to TRBJ2-2, with 7 bases fitting TRBD1. J was trimmed by 6 bases and V by 6 bases; bases with no gene match: 10. Germline values: CDR1 MNHEY, CDR2 SVGAGI. CDR3 length equals 15 residues. CDR3 sequence: CASRPRTGIPGELFF. The CDR3 coding sequence is TGTGCCAGCAGACCTAGGACAGGCATCCCCGGGGAGCTGTTTTTT.